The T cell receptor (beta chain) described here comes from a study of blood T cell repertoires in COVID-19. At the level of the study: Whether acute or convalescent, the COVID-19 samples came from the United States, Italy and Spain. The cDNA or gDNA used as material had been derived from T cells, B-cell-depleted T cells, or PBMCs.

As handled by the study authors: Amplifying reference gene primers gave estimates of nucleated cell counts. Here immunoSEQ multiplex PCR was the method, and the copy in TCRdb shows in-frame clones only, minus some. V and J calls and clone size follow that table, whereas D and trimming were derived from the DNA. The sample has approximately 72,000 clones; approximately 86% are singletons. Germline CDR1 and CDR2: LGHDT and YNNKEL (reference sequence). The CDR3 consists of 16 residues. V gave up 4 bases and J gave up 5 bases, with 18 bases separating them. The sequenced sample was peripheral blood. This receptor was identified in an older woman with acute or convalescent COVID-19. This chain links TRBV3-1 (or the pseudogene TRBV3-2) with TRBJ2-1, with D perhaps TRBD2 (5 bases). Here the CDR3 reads CASSRQATTGNNEQFF. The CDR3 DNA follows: TGTGCCAGCAGCCGCCAAGCCACCACGGGGAACAATGAGCAGTTCTTC.